This entry lists 28 T cell receptor beta chains sequenced from one sample in a study of T cells in Graves' hyperthyroidism and ophthalmopathy. Amplified TCR beta CDR3 regions came from RNA transcripts. Carried out on the TCR CDR3, a first-round RT-PCR used the HTBI primer set. Using its own MiXCR run on the multiplex PCR reads, TCRdb lists one record per CDR3 protein. The sample carries hundreds of thousands of distinct CDR3 sequences, around 15% recorded once. The source material was blood. These receptors were obtained from a woman between 50 and 59 years old with Graves' ophthalmopathy.

V gene TRBV14 combines with J gene TRBJ2-3; D may be TRBD1 or TRBD2 (5 bases each). The V gene's germline CDR1 is SGHDN and CDR2 FVKESK. This CDR3 has 15 amino acids. Trimming shortened V by 3 bases and J by 3 bases, and 13 bases separated the two germline ends. The CDR3 spells CASSQGVGWTDTQYF. CDR3 in DNA: TGTGCCAGCAGCCAGGGGGTCGGTTGGACAGATACGCAGTATTTT.

J is TRBJ2-2 and V is TRBV29-1; tentative D call: TRBD2 (5 bases). V was trimmed by 5 bases and J by 6 bases, leaving 16 bases between them. The CDR3 extends over 14 amino acids. Germline CDR1 SQVTM, CDR2 ANQGSEA. CDR3 sequence: CSVSEGPKSGELFF. For the CDR3, the DNA is TGCAGCGTTTCCGAGGGCCCGAAGTCCGGGGAGCTGTTTTTT.

This clonotype was found many times. The chain uses TRBV5-1 and TRBJ2-3, with 8 nucleotides matching TRBD2. CDR3 length equals 15 residues. After removal of 1 base from V and 2 bases from J, the junction contained 3 bases not matched to a gene. The germline V gene encodes CDR1 SGHRS and CDR2 YFSETQ. For the CDR3, the DNA is TGCGCCAGCAGCTTGCGGGAGGGATTCACAGATACGCAGTATTTT. Its protein is CASSLREGFTDTQYF.

This clonotype was picked up a small number of times. The chain is built from TRBV5-5 and TRBJ2-1; 7 bases line up with TRBD1. CDR1 is SGHKS and CDR2 is YYEKEE in the germline V gene (reference sequence). The CDR3 is 14 residues long. Trimming at V came to 4 bases and at J to 5 bases, leaving 6 bases not matched to a gene. The CDR3 nucleotides are TGTGCCAGCAGCATACGACAGGGTCACAATGAGCAGTTCTTC. Its protein product is CASSIRQGHNEQFF.

The V and J genes are TRBV19 and TRBJ2-2; unclear D gene. Between the trimmed V and J ends, which lost 3 bases and 1 base, there was a span of 15 bases. The CDR3 loop spans 17 amino acids. Germline V gene data show CDR1 as LNHDA and CDR2 as SQIVND (reference sequence). For the CDR3, the DNA is TGTGCCAGTAGTATTGATCCGGGTAGGGTGAACACCGGGGAGCTGTTTTTT. This translates into CASSIDPGRVNTGELFF. The full variable domain, completed using reference TRBV19 and TRBJ2-2, is DGGITQSPKYLFRKEGQNVTLSCEQNLNHDAMYWYRQDPGQGLRLIYYSQIVNDFQKGDIAEGYSVSREKKESFPLTVTSAQKNPTAFYLCASSIDPGRVNTGELFFGEGSRLTVL.

This clonotype was seen more than once but under ten times. The chain links TRBV18 to TRBJ2-7, with unresolved D. CDR1 and CDR2 (germline): KGHSH, LQKENI. The CDR3 spans 15 residues. Trimming cost V 2 bases and J 4 bases, with 15 bases left between them. CDR3: CASSPVTGQLYEQYF. Here the CDR3 DNA reads TGTGCCAGCTCACCAGTCACGGGCCAACTATACGAGCAGTACTTC.

About this clonotype itself: A much larger clone differs by one base, so this may be a read error. The chain employs TRBV24-1 and TRBJ2-7, with D maybe TRBD2 (5 bases). Germline CDR1 is KGHDR and CDR2 is SFDVKD. V was clipped by 7 bases and J by 4 bases, with 13 bases between them. The CDR3 length is 13 residues. This chain's CDR3 is CATSPPRGYEQYF. DNA for the CDR3: TGTGCCACCAGCCCTCCACGGGGATACGAGCAGTACTTC.

This clonotype was counted at least ten times. This chain joins TRBV7-3 and TRBJ2-1; the match to TRBD2 covers 9 bases. This CDR3 is built from 16 residues. CDR1 and CDR2 (germline): SGHTA, FQGTGA. V lost 0 bases to trimming and J lost 6 bases; unmatched junction nucleotides: 6. CDR3 in amino acids: CASSLTRTSAPNEQFF. The DNA of the CDR3 is TGTGCCAGCAGCTTAACTCGGACTAGCGCCCCCAATGAGCAGTTCTTC.

This clonotype was counted many times. The chain carries TRBV13 and TRBJ2-1; D is uncertain. The CDR3 spans 13 residues. V lost 6 bases to trimming and J lost 6 bases, with 12 bases between them. From germline, CDR1 is PRHDT and CDR2 FYEKMQ (reference sequence). CDR3 sequence: CASSRVAPNEQFF. CDR3 bases: TGTGCCAGCAGTCGCGTAGCCCCCAATGAGCAGTTCTTC.

This clonotype has ten or more counts. The chain uses TRBV20-1 and TRBJ1-2; D remains ambiguous. The CDR3 has 14 amino acids. Germline assignment: CDR1 DFQATT and CDR2 SNEGSKA (reference sequence). Trimming stripped 0 bases from V and 0 bases from J, with 8 bases between. In DNA, the CDR3 is TGCAGTGCTAGAGATGTGAAATCTAACTATGGCTACACCTTC. This encodes CSARDVKSNYGYTF.

There are a few counts of this clonotype. The chain employs TRBV3-1 and TRBJ1-4; 10 positions agree with TRBD1. Germline values: CDR1 LGHDT, CDR2 YNNKEL (reference sequence). The junction had 16 bases not matched to a gene; V was cut back by 4 bases and J by 14 bases. The CDR3 length is 16 residues. CDR3: CASSPRPGQGFSPLFF. CDR3 DNA sequence: TGTGCCAGCAGCCCTCGGCCGGGACAGGGGTTTTCGCCCCTGTTTTTT.

This chain uses TRBV20-1 with TRBJ2-3, with 9 positions matching TRBD1. Germline V CDR1 and CDR2: DFQATT, SNEGSKA (reference sequence). The length of the CDR3 is 14 residues. Trimming at V came to 5 bases and at J to 1 base, leaving 4 bases not matched to a gene. CDR3 sequence (DNA): TGCAGTGCTCCCAGACAGGGGGGCACAGATACGCAGTATTTT. This sequence encodes CSAPRQGGTDTQYF.

The table lists this clonotype with a few counts. This chain uses TRBV10-3 with TRBJ1-1; tentatively, D is TRBD1 (5 bases). The germline V and J ends were trimmed by 0 bases and 1 base, with 15 bases remaining between them. CDR1 and CDR2 from the germline V gene are ENHRY and SYGVKD. This CDR3 is 17 amino acids long. CDR3 protein: CAISESLRSRGNTEAFF. CDR3 in DNA: TGTGCCATCAGTGAGTCGCTACGATCAAGGGGGAACACTGAAGCTTTCTTT.

At least ten counts were recorded for this clonotype. This chain joins TRBV28 and TRBJ2-7; 7 bases line up with TRBD2. The CDR3 is 22 residues long. The junction had 30 bases not matched to a gene; V was cut back by 5 bases and J by 2 bases. Germline V gene lookup returns CDR1 MDHEN and CDR2 SYDVKM. CDR3 sequence: CASSIQGRFNRASGRGPYEQYF. For the CDR3, the DNA is TGTGCCAGCAGTATCCAGGGACGTTTTAATCGGGCTAGCGGTCGTGGGCCCTACGAGCAGTACTTC.

This clonotype showed up many times. A junction end diverges from the germline sequence, so it may reflect a read error. The V and J genes are TRBV11-2 and TRBJ2-1, with TRBD1 matching 8 bases. Germline V gene lookup returns CDR1 SGHAT and CDR2 FQNNGV. The CDR3 runs to 15 residues. CDR3 DNA sequence: TGTGCCAGCAGCATAGACAGGGGCACCATCAATGAGCAGTTCTTC. It specifies CASSIDRGTINEQFF. Supplemented by reference TRBV11-2 and TRBJ2-1, the full variable domain reads EAGVAQSPRYKIIEKRQSVAFWCNPISGHATLYWYQQILGQGPKLLIQFQNNGVVDDSQLPKDRFSAERLKGVDSTLKIQPAKLEDSAVYLCASSIDRGTINEQFFGPGTRLTVL.

The sample holds many counts of this clonotype. The chain links TRBV28 to TRBJ1-4; D is perhaps TRBD1 (5 bases). The CDR3 loop spans 14 amino acids. Germline V CDR1 and CDR2: MDHEN, SYDVKM. The ends were cut back, 6 bases at V and 7 bases at J, with 15 bases in the middle. CDR3 DNA sequence: TGTGCCAGCAGGTTCCCCGGTAGGGGTGAAAAACTGTTTTTT. It translates to CASRFPGRGEKLFF.

This clonotype was detected many times. V gene TRBV18 combines with J gene TRBJ1-1; 11 bases agree with TRBD1. J lost 4 bases, V lost 3 bases, and 4 bases had no gene match. The germline CDR1 and CDR2 sequences are KGHSH and LQKENI. The CDR3 sequence is 15 residues long. CDR3 in DNA: TGTGCCAGCTCACCCGGACAGGGGGCTGGCACTGAAGCTTTCTTT. Translation: CASSPGQGAGTEAFF.

In its sample, this clonotype was seen a few times. The J gene is TRBJ2-2, the V gene TRBV6-2 or TRBV6-3; 7 nucleotides match TRBD2. The CDR3 is 16 residues long. From germline, CDR1 is MNHEY and CDR2 SVGEGT. V lost 2 bases, J lost 4 bases, and 7 bases stayed unmatched. The CDR3 coding sequence is TGTGCCAGCAGTTACCGAACTAGGGAGGGCACCGGGGAGCTGTTTTTT. The encoded protein is CASSYRTREGTGELFF.

The chain couples TRBV3-1 to TRBJ1-5; the D is unclear. The germline V and J ends were trimmed by 0 bases and 6 bases, with 12 bases remaining between them. Germline V gives CDR1 LGHDT, CDR2 YNNKEL (reference sequence). This CDR3 comprises 15 residues. The CDR3 bases are TGTGCCAGCAGCCAAGACTACCGAGGAACTCAGCCCCAGCATTTT. This sequence encodes CASSQDYRGTQPQHF.

This clonotype was recorded at least ten times. The V gene is TRBV7-2, the J gene TRBJ2-1; 8 bases align to TRBD1. The length of the CDR3 is 19 residues. CDR1 is SGHTA and CDR2 is FQGNSA in the germline V gene. V gave up 4 bases and J gave up 0 bases; unmatched junction bases: 14. CDR3 sequence reads: CASSYPQLNRGSSYNEQFF. CDR3 sequence (DNA): TGTGCCAGCAGCTACCCTCAACTTAACAGGGGGTCCTCCTACAATGAGCAGTTCTTC.

This clonotype occurred many times. The J gene is TRBJ2-1, the V gene TRBV29-1; 10 nucleotides agree with TRBD2. Germline V gene lookup returns CDR1 SQVTM and CDR2 ANQGSEA. J lost 7 bases, V lost 3 bases, and 9 bases had no gene match. The CDR3 extends over 15 amino acids. CDR3 nucleotides: TGCAGCGTTGACGTGGCTAGCGGGAGTGAAAATGAGCAGTTCTTC. Encoded protein: CSVDVASGSENEQFF.

This clonotype was picked up many times. The CDR3: CASSPSGSGLYEQYF. Here the CDR3 DNA reads TGTGCCAGCTCACCGAGTGGGAGTGGACTTTACGAGCAGTACTTC. The chain combines TRBV18 with TRBJ2-7; D possibly corresponds to TRBD2 (5 bases). This CDR3 is 15 amino acids long. Germline-derived CDR1 and CDR2 are KGHSH and LQKENI. V was clipped by 3 bases and J by 4 bases, with 16 bases between them.

Ten or more counts support this clonotype. The J gene is TRBJ1-2, the V gene TRBV6-2 or TRBV6-3, with no clear D. Trimming stripped 6 bases from V and 8 bases from J, with 13 bases between. CDR1 is MNHEY and CDR2 is SVGEGT in the germline V gene. The CDR3 totals 12 residues. CDR3 sequence: CASSTTPVGYTF. CDR3 nucleotides: TGTGCCAGCAGCACCACCCCGGTCGGCTACACCTTC.

Concerning this clonotype itself: A much larger clone lies a single base off, so this may be a read error. The CDR3 end shows no conserved phenylalanine or tryptophan, and so a read error is likely. The CDR3 nucleotides are TGTGCCAGCAGTTACGTAGGGGGCGAGCAGTACCTC. It translates to CASSYVGGEQYL. The chain combines TRBV27 with TRBJ2-7, with D possibly being TRBD1 (6 bases). The CDR3 length is 12 residues. CDR1 and CDR2 from the germline V gene are MNHEY and SMNVEV (reference sequence). V lost 4 bases and J 6 bases, leaving 10 bases between the germline ends.

This clonotype was detected ten times or more. V and J are TRBV30 and TRBJ2-2; possibly TRBD1 for D (5 bases). Trimming removed 2 bases from V and 5 bases from J, with 9 bases in between. Germline V gene sequence: CDR1 GTSNPN, CDR2 SVGIG (reference sequence). This CDR3 comprises 13 residues. The DNA of the CDR3 is TGTGCCTGGAGTTTAAGGGGAACCGGGGAGCTGTTTTTT. As protein: CAWSLRGTGELFF.

This clonotype was seen at least ten times. The V gene is TRBV20-1, the J gene TRBJ2-1; TRBD2 agrees at 15 bases. In germline, CDR1 is DFQATT, CDR2 SNEGSKA (reference sequence). V dropped 5 bases and J dropped 7; count of bases not matched to a gene: 6. The CDR3 sequence is 15 residues long. CDR3 sequence reads: CSARTSGRGRNEQFF. The CDR3 region has the DNA TGCAGTGCTCGGACTAGCGGGAGGGGAAGGAATGAGCAGTTCTTC.

This clonotype was seen at least ten times. This rearrangement joins TRBV30 to TRBJ2-7; D gene unclear. The CDR3 has 14 residues. V lost 3 bases to trimming and J lost 3 bases, with 15 bases between them. Germline CDR1 GTSNPN, CDR2 SVGIG (reference sequence). Here the CDR3 DNA reads TGTGCCTGGAGGGCCGGTAGTGGGTACTACGAGCAGTACTTC. Its translation: CAWRAGSGYYEQYF.

This clonotype showed up just a few times. The chain is built from TRBV5-1 and TRBJ2-5, with D possibly being TRBD1 or TRBD2 (6 bases each). Germline V lookup: CDR1 SGHRS, CDR2 YFSETQ. The CDR3 spans 15 residues. V shed 5 bases and J shed 2 bases, with 16 bases lying between them. The CDR3 region is CASSGGLHPQETQYF. The CDR3 coding sequence is TGCGCCAGCAGTGGGGGGCTGCATCCACAAGAGACCCAGTACTTC.